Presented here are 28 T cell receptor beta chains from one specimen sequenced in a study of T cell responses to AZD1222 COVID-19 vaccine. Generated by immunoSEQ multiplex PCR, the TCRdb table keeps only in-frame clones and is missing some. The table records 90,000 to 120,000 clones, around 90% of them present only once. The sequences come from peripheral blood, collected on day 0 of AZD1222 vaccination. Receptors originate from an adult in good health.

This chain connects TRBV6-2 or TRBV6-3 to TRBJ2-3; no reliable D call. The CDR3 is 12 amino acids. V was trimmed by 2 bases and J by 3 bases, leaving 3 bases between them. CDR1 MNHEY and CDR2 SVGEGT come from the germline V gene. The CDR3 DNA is TGTGCCAGCAGTTACGCGACAGATACGCAGTATTTT. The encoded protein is CASSYATDTQYF.

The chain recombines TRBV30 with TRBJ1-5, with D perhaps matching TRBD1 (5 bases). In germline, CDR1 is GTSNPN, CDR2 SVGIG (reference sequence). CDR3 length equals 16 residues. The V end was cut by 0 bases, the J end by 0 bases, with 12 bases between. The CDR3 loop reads CAWSVRRGSSNQPQHF. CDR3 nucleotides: TGTGCCTGGAGTGTACGTAGGGGTAGTAGCAATCAGCCCCAGCATTTT.

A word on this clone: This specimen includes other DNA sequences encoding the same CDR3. The chain's CDR3 is CASSLYRNTEAFF. The CDR3 DNA reads as TGTGCCAGCAGCTTATACAGGAACACTGAAGCTTTCTTT. V usage is TRBV12-3 or TRBV12-4 and J usage is TRBJ1-1, with D hard to call. Trimming cost V 6 bases and J 1 base, with 9 bases left between them. This CDR3 region has 13 residues.

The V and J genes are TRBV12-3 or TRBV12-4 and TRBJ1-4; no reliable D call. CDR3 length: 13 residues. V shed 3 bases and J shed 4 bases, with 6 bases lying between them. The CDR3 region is CASSLGSNEKLFF. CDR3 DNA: TGTGCCAGCAGTTTGGGCAGTAATGAAAAACTGTTTTTT.

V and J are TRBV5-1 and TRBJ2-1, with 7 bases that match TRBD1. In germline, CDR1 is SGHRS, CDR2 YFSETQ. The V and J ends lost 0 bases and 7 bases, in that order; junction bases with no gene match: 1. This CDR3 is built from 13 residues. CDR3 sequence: CASSLDRGNEQFF. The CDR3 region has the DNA TGCGCCAGCAGCTTGGACAGGGGAAATGAGCAGTTCTTC.

The CDR3: CASSTDRGGQETQYF. The CDR3, as DNA: TGTGCCAGCAGTACCGACAGGGGTGGGCAAGAGACCCAGTACTTC. The chain employs TRBV6-2 or TRBV6-3 and TRBJ2-5; 8 nucleotides line up with TRBD1. CDR1 MNHEY and CDR2 SVGEGT come from the germline V gene. This CDR3 has 15 residues. J was trimmed by 2 bases and V by 5 bases; bases with no gene match: 7.

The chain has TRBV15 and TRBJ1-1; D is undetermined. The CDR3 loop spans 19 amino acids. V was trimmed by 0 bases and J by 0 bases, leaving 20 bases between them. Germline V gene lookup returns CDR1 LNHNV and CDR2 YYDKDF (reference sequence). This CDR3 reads CATSRDPLFPYPMNTEAFF. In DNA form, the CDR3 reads TGTGCCACCAGCAGAGATCCCCTGTTTCCCTACCCGATGAACACTGAAGCTTTCTTT.

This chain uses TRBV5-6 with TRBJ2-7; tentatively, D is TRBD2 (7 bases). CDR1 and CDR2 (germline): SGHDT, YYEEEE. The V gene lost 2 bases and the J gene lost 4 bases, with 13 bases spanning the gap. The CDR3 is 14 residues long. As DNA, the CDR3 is TGTGCCAGCAGCTTTCGCGGGGGCCCGTACGAGCAGTACTTC. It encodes CASSFRGGPYEQYF.

This CDR3 reads CASSQVISETQYF. The CDR3 DNA follows: TGTGCCAGCAGCCAAGTAATCTCAGAGACCCAGTACTTC. The chain recombines TRBV3-1 (or the pseudogene TRBV3-2) with TRBJ2-5; D gene uncertain. The length of the CDR3 is 13 residues. With 1 base removed from V and 4 bases from J, the gap between germline ends came to 7 bases. CDR1 and CDR2 (germline): LGHDT, YNNKEL (reference sequence).

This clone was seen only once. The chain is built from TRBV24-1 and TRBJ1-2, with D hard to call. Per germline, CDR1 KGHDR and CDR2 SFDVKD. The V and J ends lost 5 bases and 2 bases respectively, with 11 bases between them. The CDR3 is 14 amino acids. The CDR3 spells CATSGTDLNYGYTF. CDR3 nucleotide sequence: TGTGCCACCAGTGGGACCGACCTGAACTATGGCTACACCTTC.

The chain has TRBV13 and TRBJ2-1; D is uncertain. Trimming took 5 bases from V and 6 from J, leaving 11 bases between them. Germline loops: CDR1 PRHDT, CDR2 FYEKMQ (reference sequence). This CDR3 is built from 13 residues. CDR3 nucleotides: TGTGCCAGCAGCCCCGGACGGAGCAATGAGCAGTTCTTC. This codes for CASSPGRSNEQFF.

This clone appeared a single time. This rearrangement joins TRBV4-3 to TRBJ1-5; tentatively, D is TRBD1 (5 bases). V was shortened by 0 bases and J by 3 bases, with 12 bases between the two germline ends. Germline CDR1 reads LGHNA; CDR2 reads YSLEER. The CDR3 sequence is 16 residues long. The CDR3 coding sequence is TGCGCCAGCAGCCAAGAGGGGGGAGGGAACAATCAGCCCCAGCATTTT. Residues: CASSQEGGGNNQPQHF.

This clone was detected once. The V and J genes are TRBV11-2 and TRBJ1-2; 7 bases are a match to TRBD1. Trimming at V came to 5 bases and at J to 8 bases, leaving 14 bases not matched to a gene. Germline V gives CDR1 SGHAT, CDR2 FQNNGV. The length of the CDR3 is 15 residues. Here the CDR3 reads CASSPFDRANEGYTF. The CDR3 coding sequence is TGTGCCAGCAGCCCTTTTGACAGGGCAAACGAGGGCTACACCTTC.

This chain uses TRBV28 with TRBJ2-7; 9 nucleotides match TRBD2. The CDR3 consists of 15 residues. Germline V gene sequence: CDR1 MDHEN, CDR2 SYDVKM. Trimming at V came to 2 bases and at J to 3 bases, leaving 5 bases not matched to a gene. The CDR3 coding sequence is TGTGCCAGCAGTTTAAGCGCGACTAGCGGCTACGAGCAGTACTTC. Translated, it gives CASSLSATSGYEQYF. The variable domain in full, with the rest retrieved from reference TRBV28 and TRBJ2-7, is DVKVTQSSRYLVKRTGEKVFLECVQDMDHENMFWYRQDPGLGLRLIYFSYDVKMKEKGDIPEGYSVSREKKERFSLILESASTNQTSMYLCASSLSATSGYEQYFGPGTRLTVT.

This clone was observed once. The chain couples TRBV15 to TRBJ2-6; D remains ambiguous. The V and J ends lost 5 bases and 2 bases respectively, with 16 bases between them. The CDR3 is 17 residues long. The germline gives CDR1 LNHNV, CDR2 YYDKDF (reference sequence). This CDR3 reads CATSPSRPRTGANVLTF. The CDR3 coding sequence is TGTGCCACCAGCCCGAGCAGGCCTAGAACTGGGGCCAACGTCCTGACTTTC.

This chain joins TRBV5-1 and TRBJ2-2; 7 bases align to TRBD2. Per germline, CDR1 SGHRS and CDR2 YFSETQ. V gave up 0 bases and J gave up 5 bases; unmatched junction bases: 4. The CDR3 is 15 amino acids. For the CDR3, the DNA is TGCGCCAGCAGCTTGGGGATCGGGAGGACCGGGGAGCTGTTTTTT. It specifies CASSLGIGRTGELFF. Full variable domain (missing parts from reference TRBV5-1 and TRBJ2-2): KAGVTQTPRYLIKTRGQQVTLSCSPISGHRSVSWYQQTPGQGLQFLFEYFSETQRNKGNFPGRFSGRQFSNSRSEMNVSTLELGDSALYLCASSLGIGRTGELFFGEGSRLTVL.

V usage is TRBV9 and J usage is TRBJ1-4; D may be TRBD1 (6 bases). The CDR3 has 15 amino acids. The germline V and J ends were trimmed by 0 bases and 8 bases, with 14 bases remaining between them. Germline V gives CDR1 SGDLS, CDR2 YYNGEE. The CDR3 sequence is CASSVAAGEAEKLFF. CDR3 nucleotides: TGTGCCAGCAGCGTAGCGGCAGGGGAGGCGGAAAAACTGTTTTTT. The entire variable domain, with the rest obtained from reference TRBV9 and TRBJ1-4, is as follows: DSGVTQTPKHLITATGQRVTLRCSPRSGDLSVYWYQQSLDQGLQFLIQYYNGEERAKGNILERFSAQQFPDLHSELNLSSLELGDSALYFCASSVAAGEAEKLFFGSGTQLSVL.

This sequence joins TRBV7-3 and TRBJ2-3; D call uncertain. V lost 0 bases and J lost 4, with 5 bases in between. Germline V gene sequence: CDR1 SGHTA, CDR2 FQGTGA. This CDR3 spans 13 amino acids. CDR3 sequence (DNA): TGTGCCAGCAGCTTAACGATCTCAGATACGCAGTATTTT. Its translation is CASSLTISDTQYF.

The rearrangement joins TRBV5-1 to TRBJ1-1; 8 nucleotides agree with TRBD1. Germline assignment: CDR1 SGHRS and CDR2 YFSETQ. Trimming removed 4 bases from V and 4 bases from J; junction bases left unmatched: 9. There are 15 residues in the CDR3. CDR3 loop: CASSPFQGASTEAFF. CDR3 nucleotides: TGCGCCAGCAGCCCGTTCCAGGGGGCGAGCACTGAAGCTTTCTTT.

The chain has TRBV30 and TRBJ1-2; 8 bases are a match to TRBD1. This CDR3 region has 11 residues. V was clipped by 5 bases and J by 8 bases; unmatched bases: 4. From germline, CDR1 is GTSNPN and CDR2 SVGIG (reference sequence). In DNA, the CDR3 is TGTGCCTGGGAGACAGGGGTCGGCTACACCTTC. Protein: CAWETGVGYTF.

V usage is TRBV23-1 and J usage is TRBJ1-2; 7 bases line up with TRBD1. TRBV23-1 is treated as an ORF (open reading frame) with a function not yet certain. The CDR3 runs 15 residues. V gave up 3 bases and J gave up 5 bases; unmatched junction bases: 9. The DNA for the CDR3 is TGCGCCAGCAGTCATTTTGCCGGACAGGATTATGGCTACACCTTC. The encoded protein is CASSHFAGQDYGYTF.

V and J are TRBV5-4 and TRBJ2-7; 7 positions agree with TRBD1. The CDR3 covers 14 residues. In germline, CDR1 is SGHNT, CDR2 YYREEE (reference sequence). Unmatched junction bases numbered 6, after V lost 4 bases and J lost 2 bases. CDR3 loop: CASSKGQDTYEQYF. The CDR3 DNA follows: TGTGCCAGCAGCAAAGGACAGGACACCTACGAGCAGTACTTC.

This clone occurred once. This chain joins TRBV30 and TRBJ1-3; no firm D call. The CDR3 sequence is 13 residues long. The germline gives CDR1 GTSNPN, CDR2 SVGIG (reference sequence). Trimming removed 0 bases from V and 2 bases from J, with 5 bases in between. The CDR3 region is CAWSVGPGNTIYF. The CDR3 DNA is TGTGCCTGGAGTGTAGGACCTGGAAACACCATATATTTT.

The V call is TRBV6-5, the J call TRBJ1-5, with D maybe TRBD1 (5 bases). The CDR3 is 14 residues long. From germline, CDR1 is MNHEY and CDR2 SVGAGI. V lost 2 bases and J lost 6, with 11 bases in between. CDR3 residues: CASSYRGFGQPQHF. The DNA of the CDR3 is TGTGCCAGCAGTTACCGGGGCTTCGGTCAGCCCCAGCATTTT.

CDR3 residues: CASSPGQGAGQPQHF. In nucleotides, the CDR3 is TGCGCCAGCAGTCCGGGACAGGGGGCCGGACAGCCCCAGCATTTT. The chain uses TRBV5-1 and TRBJ1-5; 12 bases line up with TRBD1. After removal of 5 bases from V and 7 bases from J, the junction contained 7 bases not matched to a gene. The CDR3 contains 15 residues. CDR1 SGHRS and CDR2 YFSETQ come from the germline V gene.

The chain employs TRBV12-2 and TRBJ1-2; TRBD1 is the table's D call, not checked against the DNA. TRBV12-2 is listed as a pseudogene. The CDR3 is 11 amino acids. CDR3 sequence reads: CASRSYYGYTF. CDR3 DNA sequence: TGTGCAAGTCGCTCATACTATGGCTACACCTTC.

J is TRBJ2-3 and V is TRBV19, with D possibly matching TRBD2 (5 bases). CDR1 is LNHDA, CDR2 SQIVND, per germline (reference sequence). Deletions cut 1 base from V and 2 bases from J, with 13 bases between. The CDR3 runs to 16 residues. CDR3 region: CASSIGAGIHTDTQYF. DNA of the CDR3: TGTGCCAGTAGTATAGGGGCGGGCATCCACACAGATACGCAGTATTTT.

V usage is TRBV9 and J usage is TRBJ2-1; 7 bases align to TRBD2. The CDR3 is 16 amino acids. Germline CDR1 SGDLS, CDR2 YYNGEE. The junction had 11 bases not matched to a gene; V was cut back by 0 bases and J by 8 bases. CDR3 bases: TGTGCCAGCAGCGTAGGGGCGGGAGCCCCGGGGGATGAGCAGTTCTTC. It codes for CASSVGAGAPGDEQFF.